One and the same sample provided the 2 T cell receptor beta chains below, sequenced in a study of blood T cells in healthy people across ages. Alongside a J-beta primer mix, a sample-barcoded 5' primer served in a second PCR lasting about 7 to 12 cycles. One entry per CDR3 protein, called by TCRdb with MiXCR from the 5' RACE reads. Counted here are about 800,000 distinct CDR3 sequences, 20% to 30% occurring once; the ten biggest clones make up roughly 3.5%. The sample was also reused in another study, on T cells of mothers and their children.

The sequenced material came from blood. Receptors were obtained from a boy aged 5-17 years in good health.

This clonotype was counted a few times. The chain links TRBV29-1 to TRBJ2-1; 7 bases map to TRBD1. The V gene's germline CDR1 is SQVTM and CDR2 ANQGSEA. The CDR3 has 12 residues. The V and J ends lost 7 bases and 8 bases, in that order; junction bases with no gene match: 8. CDR3 nucleotide sequence: TGCAGCGGACACAGGGACAGCGATGAGCAGTTCTTC. It specifies CSGHRDSDEQFF.

This clonotype was counted a few times. The rearrangement uses TRBV9 and TRBJ2-2; D uncertain. The germline V gene encodes CDR1 SGDLS and CDR2 YYNGEE. Trimming shortened V by 1 base and J by 8 bases, and 12 bases separated the two germline ends. The CDR3 totals 14 residues. As DNA, the CDR3 is TGTGCCAGCAGCGTACTAGGATCAGCGGGGGAGCTGTTTTTT. It yields the protein CASSVLGSAGELFF.